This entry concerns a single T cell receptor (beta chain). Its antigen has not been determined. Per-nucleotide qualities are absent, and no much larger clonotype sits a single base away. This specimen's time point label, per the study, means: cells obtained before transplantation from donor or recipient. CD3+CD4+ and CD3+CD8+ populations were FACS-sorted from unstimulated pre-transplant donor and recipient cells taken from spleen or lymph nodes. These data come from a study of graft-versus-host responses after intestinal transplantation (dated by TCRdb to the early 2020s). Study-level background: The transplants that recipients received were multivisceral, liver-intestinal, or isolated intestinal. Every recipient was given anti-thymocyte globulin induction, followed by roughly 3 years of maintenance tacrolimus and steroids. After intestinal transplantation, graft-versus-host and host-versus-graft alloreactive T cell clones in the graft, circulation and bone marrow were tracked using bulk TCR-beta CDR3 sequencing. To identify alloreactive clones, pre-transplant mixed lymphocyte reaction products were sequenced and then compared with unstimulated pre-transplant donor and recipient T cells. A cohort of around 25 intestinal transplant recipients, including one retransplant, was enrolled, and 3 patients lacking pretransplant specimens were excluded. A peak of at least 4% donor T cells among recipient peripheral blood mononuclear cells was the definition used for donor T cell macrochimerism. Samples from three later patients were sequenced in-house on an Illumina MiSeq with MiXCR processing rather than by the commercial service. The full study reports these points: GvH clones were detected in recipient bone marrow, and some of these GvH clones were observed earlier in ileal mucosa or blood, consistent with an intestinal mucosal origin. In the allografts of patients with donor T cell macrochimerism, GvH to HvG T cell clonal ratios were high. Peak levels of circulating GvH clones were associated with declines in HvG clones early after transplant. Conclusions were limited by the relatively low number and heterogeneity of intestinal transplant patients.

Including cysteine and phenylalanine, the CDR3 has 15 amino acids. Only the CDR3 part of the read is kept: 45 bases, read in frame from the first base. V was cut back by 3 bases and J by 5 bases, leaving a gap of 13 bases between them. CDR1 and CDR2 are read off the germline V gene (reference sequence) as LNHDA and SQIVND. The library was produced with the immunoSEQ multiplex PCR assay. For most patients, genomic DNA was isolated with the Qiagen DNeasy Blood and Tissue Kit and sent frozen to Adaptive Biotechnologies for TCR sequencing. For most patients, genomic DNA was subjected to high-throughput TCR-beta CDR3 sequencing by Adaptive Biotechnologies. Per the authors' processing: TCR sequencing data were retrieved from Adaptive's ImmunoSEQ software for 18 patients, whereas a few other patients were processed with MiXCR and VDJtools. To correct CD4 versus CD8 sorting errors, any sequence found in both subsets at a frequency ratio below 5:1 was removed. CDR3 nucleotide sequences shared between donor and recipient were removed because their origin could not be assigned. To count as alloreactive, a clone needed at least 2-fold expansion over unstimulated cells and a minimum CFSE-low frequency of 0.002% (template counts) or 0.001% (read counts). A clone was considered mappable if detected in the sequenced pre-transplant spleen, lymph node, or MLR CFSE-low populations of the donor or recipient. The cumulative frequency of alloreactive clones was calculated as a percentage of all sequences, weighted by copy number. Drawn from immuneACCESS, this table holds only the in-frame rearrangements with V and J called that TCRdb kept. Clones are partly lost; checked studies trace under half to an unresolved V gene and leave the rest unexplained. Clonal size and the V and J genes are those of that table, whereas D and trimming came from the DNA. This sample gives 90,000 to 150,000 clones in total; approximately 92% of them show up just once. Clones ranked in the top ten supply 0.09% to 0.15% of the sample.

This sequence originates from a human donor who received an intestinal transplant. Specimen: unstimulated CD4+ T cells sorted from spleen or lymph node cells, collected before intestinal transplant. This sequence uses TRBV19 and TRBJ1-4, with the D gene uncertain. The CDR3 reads CASSIGGIFNEKLFF. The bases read TGTGCCAGTAGTATTGGAGGAATATTCAATGAAAAACTGTTTTTT.